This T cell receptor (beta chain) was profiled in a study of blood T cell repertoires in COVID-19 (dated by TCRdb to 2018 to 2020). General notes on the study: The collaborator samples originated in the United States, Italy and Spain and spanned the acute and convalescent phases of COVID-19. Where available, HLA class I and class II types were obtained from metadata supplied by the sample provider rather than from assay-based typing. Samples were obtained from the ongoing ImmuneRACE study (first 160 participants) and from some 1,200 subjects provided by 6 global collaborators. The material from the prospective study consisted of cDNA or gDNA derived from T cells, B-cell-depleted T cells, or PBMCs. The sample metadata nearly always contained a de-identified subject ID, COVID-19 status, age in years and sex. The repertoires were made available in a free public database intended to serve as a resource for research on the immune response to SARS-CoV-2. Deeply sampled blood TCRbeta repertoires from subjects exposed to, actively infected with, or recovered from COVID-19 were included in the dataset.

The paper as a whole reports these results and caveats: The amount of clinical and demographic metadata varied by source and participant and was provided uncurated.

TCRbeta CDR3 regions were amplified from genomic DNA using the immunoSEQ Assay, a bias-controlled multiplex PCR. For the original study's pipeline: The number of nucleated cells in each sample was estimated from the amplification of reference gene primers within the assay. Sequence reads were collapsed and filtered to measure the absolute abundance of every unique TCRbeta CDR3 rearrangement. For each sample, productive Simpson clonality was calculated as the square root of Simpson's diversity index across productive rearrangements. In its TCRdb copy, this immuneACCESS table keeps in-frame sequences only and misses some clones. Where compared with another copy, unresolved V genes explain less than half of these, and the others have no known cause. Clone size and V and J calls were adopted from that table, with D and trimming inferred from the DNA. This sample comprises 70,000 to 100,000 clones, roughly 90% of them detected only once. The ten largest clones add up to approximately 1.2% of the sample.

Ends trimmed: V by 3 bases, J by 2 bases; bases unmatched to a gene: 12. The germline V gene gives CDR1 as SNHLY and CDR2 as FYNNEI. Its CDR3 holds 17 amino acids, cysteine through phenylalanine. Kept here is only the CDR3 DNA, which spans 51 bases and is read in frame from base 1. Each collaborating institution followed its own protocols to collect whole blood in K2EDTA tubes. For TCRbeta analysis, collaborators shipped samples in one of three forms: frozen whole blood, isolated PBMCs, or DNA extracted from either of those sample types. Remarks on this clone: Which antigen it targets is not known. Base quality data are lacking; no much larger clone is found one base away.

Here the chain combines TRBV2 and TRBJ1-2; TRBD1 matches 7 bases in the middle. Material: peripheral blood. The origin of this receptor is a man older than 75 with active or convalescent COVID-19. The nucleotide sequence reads TGTGCCAGCAGTGACCCCTTTCGACAGGGAGAGAACTATGGCTACACCTTC. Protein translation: CASSDPFRQGENYGYTF.